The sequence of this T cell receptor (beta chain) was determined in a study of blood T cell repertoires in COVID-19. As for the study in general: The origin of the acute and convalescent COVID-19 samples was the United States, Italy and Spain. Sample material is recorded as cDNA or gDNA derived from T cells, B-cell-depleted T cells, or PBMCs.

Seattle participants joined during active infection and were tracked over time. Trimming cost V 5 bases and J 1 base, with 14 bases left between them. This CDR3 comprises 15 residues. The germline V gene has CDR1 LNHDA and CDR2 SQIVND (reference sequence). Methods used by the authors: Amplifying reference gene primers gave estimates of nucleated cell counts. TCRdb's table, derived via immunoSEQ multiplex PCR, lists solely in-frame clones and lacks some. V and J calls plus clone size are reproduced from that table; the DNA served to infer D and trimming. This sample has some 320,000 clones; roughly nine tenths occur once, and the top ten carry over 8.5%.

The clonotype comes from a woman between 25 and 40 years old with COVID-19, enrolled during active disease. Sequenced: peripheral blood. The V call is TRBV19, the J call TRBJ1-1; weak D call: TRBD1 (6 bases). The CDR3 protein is CASSPWGGRNTEAFF. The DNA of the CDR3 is TGTGCCAGTAGTCCATGGGGGGGCAGGAACACTGAAGCTTTCTTT. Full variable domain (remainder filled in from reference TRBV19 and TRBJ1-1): DGGITQSPKYLFRKEGQNVTLSCEQNLNHDAMYWYRQDPGQGLRLIYYSQIVNDFQKGDIAEGYSVSREKKESFPLTVTSAQKNPTAFYLCASSPWGGRNTEAFFGQGTRLTVV.